The clone carrying this T cell receptor (beta chain) was seen a few times. Its antigen remains unidentified. The data belong to a study of CD8 T cells in ankylosing spondylitis. The germline gives CDR1 LNHDA, CDR2 SQIVND (reference sequence). The V segment lost 4 bases and the J segment 5 bases; nucleotides outside the gene matches: 5. The CDR3 totals 15 residues. MiXCR was run by TCRdb on the 5' RACE reads, yielding one entry per CDR3 protein. The table records roughly 700,000 distinct CDR3 sequences, under 20% of them present only once. Whole-study results and caveats: In synovial fluid and blood from reactive arthritis, some motif variants were previously reported. Disease-associated clones were CD8+ and fairly uncommon in peripheral blood. Matched synovial fluid from ankylosing spondylitis patients was reported to be enriched for disease-linked clones. Blood from ankylosing spondylitis patients appeared to carry a characteristic roughly 8-variant TCR beta motif.

Sequences were obtained from blood, either unsorted or a sorted T cell fraction (not recorded which). The receptor's source is a male donor with ankylosing spondylitis. V is TRBV19 and J is TRBJ2-1, with 10 bases lining up with TRBD2. CDR3 in DNA: TGTGCCAGTAGTACCTGGACTAGCGGCCACAATGAGCAGTTCTTC. Encoded protein: CASSTWTSGHNEQFF.